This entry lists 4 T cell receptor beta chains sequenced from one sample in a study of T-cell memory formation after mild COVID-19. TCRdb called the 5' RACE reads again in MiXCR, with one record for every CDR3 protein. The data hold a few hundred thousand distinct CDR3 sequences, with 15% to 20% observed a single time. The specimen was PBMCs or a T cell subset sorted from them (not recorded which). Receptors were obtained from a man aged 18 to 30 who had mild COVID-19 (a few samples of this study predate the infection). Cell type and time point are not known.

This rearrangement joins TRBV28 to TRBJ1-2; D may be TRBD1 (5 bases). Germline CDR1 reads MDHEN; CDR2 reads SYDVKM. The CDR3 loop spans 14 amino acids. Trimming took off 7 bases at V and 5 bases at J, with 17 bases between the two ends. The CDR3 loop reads CASNYGDALYGYTF. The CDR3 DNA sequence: TGTGCCAGCAACTACGGGGACGCCCTTTATGGCTACACCTTC.

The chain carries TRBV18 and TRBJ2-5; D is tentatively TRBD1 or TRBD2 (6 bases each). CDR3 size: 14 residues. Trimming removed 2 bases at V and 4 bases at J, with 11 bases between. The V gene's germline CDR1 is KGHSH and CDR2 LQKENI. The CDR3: CASSPGRGLETQYF. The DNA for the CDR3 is TGTGCCAGCTCACCAGGTCGGGGGCTAGAGACCCAGTACTTC.

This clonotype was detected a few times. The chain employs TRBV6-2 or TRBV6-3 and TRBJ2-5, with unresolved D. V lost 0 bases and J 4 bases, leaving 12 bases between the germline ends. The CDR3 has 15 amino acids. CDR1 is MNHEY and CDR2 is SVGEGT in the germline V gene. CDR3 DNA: TGTGCCAGCAGTTACTCGTCTAGGGATCGAGAGACCCAGTACTTC. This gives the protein CASSYSSRDRETQYF.

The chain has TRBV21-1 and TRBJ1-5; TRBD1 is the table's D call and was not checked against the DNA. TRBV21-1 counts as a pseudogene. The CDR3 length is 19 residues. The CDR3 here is CASSQSEGQGYLSNQPQHF. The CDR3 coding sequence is TGTGCCAGCAGCCAAAGTGAGGGACAGGGTTACCTTAGCAATCAGCCCCAGCATTTT.